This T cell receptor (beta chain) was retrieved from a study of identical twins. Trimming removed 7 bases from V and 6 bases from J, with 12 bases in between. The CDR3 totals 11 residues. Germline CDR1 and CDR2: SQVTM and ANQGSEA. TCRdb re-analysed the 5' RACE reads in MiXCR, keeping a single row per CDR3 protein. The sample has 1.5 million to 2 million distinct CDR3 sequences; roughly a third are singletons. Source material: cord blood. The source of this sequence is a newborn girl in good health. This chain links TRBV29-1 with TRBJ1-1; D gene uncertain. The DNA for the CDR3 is TGCAGCGCCTCTGGGTCGTCTGAAGCTTTCTTT. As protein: CSASGSSEAFF.